Listed below are T cell receptor beta chains from one sample, sequenced in a study of blood T cell repertoires in COVID-19. Clones were sequenced by immunoSEQ multiplex PCR, and TCRdb holds only the in-frame ones, with some missing. The sample consists of a few hundred thousand clones, 88% of them appearing once. Sequenced input: peripheral blood. The origin of the receptors is a man aged 55 to 69 who had recovered from COVID-19. The CDR3 runs from the conserved cysteine through the conserved F or W. The D gene is left open where the match is weak. For some rows the clone size is stated as once, few or many, or as a class when expanded; others skip it.

V: TRBV25-1
D: -
size: -
J: TRBJ2-7
DNA: TGTGCCAGCAGTTCCCCAGGGGGGTTCGGGCAGTACTTC
CDR3: CASSSPGGFGQYF

V: TRBV18
D: TRBD1
size: once
J: TRBJ1-2
DNA: TGTGCCAGCTCGTCCGACAGGGTGCGTGGAGGCTACACCTTC
CDR3: CASSSDRVRGGYTF

V: TRBV3-1/TRBV3-2
D: -
size: few
J: TRBJ2-7
DNA: TGTGCCAGCAGCCATAGCGAGATTAGCTACGAGCAGTACTTC
CDR3: CASSHSEISYEQYF

V: TRBV7-9
D: -
size: -
J: TRBJ2-1
DNA: TGTGCCAGCAGCTACAGCTCCTACAATGAGCAGTTCTTC
CDR3: CASSYSSYNEQFF

V: TRBV11-2
D: -
size: -
J: TRBJ2-1
DNA: TGTGCCAGCAGCTTTGCTGACTCGAAACCCTACAATGAGCAGTTCTTC
CDR3: CASSFADSKPYNEQFF

V: TRBV7-2
D: TRBD1
size: -
J: TRBJ2-7
DNA: TGTGCCAGCAGCGTCCCGGGACAGGGGAATCGAGAGCAGTACTTC
CDR3: CASSVPGQGNREQYF

V: TRBV30
D: TRBD2
size: once
J: TRBJ2-5
DNA: TGTGCCTGGAGTAGCGGGGCCCAAGAGACCCAGTACTTC
CDR3: CAWSSGAQETQYF

V: TRBV21-1
D: -
size: -
J: TRBJ2-7
DNA: TGTGCCAGCAGCAACTGCAGGGGCCCCTACGAGCAGTACTTC
CDR3: CASSNCRGPYEQYF

V: TRBV6-6
D: TRBD1
size: once
J: TRBJ2-7
DNA: TGTGCCAGCAGTTCCCCGGGACAGGGGTACGAGCAGTACTTC
CDR3: CASSSPGQGYEQYF

V: TRBV4-1
D: TRBD2
size: -
J: TRBJ2-1
DNA: TGCGCCAGCAGCCAAGTGACTAGCGGGGGGAAGAGAGAGCAGTTCTTC
CDR3: CASSQVTSGGKREQFF

V: TRBV20-1
D: -
size: -
J: TRBJ1-5
DNA: TGCAGTGCTAGTTATGATCAGCCCCAGCATTTT
CDR3: CSASYDQPQHF

V: TRBV10-3
D: -
size: once
J: TRBJ1-1
DNA: TGTGCCATCAGTGAGTCGGGGGGGCATTTAATGCCTTTCTTT
CDR3: CAISESGGHLMPFF

V: TRBV7-8
D: TRBD1
size: -
J: TRBJ1-2
DNA: TGTGCCAGCAGCGCCGGACAGGGCCAATACTATGGCTACACCTTC
CDR3: CASSAGQGQYYGYTF

V: TRBV27
D: -
size: -
J: TRBJ2-2
DNA: TGTGCCAGCAGTAGTTTAGGGGCAGACGCGAACACCGGGGAGCTGTTTTTT
CDR3: CASSSLGADANTGELFF

V: TRBV10-3
D: TRBD1
size: -
J: TRBJ1-5
DNA: TGTGCCATCAGTGAGTCGAGAGGGACAGGGGTCAATCAGCCCCAGCATTTT
CDR3: CAISESRGTGVNQPQHF

V: TRBV5-5
D: TRBD2
size: -
J: TRBJ2-3
DNA: TGTGCCAGCAGCTTGTGGCTGCCGCTAGCGGCTAGCACAGATACGCAGTATTTT
CDR3: CASSLWLPLAASTDTQYF

V: TRBV19
D: TRBD1
size: once
J: TRBJ2-1
DNA: TGTGCCAGTAGTAGGGGACAGTTTTCCTACAATGAGCAGTTCTTC
CDR3: CASSRGQFSYNEQFF

V: TRBV2
D: TRBD2
size: -
J: TRBJ2-1
DNA: TGTGCCAGCACAGGGACTAGCGGGGGGGCGACCTACAATGAGCAGTTCTTC
CDR3: CASTGTSGGATYNEQFF

V: TRBV12-5
D: TRBD1
size: -
J: TRBJ2-3
DNA: TGTGCTAGTGGTTTAGGGAGGGGACAGGGCATAACAGATACGCAGTATTTT
CDR3: CASGLGRGQGITDTQYF

V: TRBV7-9
D: -
size: -
J: TRBJ2-7
DNA: TGTGCCAGCAGCCTCAGCCACGGGGTCTACGAGCAGTACTTC
CDR3: CASSLSHGVYEQYF

V: TRBV27
D: TRBD2
size: -
J: TRBJ2-2
DNA: TGTGCCAGCAGTTTACCGGGACTAGCGGGGACGAACGGGGAGCTGTTTTTT
CDR3: CASSLPGLAGTNGELFF

V: TRBV27
D: TRBD2
size: once
J: TRBJ2-1
DNA: TGTGCCAGCAGTTTTGGGACTAGCGGGGGGGCCATTCGTAATGAGCAGTTCTTC
CDR3: CASSFGTSGGAIRNEQFF

V: TRBV6-5
D: TRBD1
size: -
J: TRBJ1-5
DNA: TGTGCCAGCAGGTCACAGGGGACGCGCAATCAGCCCCAGCATTTT
CDR3: CASRSQGTRNQPQHF

V: TRBV23-1
D: -
size: -
J: TRBJ1-3
DNA: TGCGCCAGCAGTCAACCGAGACAGGACGGCAAGTATCACTCTGGAAACACCATATATTTT
CDR3: CASSQPRQDGKYHSGNTIYF

V: TRBV5-5
D: -
size: -
J: TRBJ2-1
DNA: TGTGCCAGCAGCTTGGGGACGGGAATATCCTACAATGAGCAGTTCTTC
CDR3: CASSLGTGISYNEQFF

V: TRBV7-2
D: -
size: once
J: TRBJ2-1
DNA: TGTGCCAGCAGCGCCGAGGCGCGGCGCGGGTACAATGAGCAGTTCTTC
CDR3: CASSAEARRGYNEQFF

V: TRBV19
D: TRBD1
size: -
J: TRBJ2-7
DNA: TGTGCCAGCAACAGGGGCGTTGGAGAGCAGTACTTC
CDR3: CASNRGVGEQYF

V: TRBV7-2
D: -
size: -
J: TRBJ2-1
DNA: TGTGCCAGCAGCCCGAAGTCGACCGCGGGGAGTAAGCAGTTCTTC
CDR3: CASSPKSTAGSKQFF

V: TRBV19
D: -
size: -
J: TRBJ1-4
DNA: TGTGCCAGTAGTGCCTCAGGAATGACAACTAATGAAAAACTGTTTTTT
CDR3: CASSASGMTTNEKLFF

V: TRBV7-9
D: TRBD2
size: -
J: TRBJ2-5
DNA: TGTGCCAGCAGCCCTGGACTAGCGGGGGGAGAGACCCAGTACTTC
CDR3: CASSPGLAGGETQYF

V: TRBV6-5
D: TRBD1
size: -
J: TRBJ1-2
DNA: TGTGCCAGCAGTTTTAGGACAGGGGGCTATGGCTACACCTTC
CDR3: CASSFRTGGYGYTF

V: TRBV7-9
D: TRBD1
size: -
J: TRBJ1-3
DNA: TGTGCCAGCAGCCCCGGGACAGTCTCTGGAAACACCATATATTTT
CDR3: CASSPGTVSGNTIYF

V: TRBV15
D: TRBD2
size: -
J: TRBJ2-5
DNA: TGTGCCACCAGAACTAGCGGGGGGGTGTCCCAAGAGACCCAGTACTTC
CDR3: CATRTSGGVSQETQYF

V: TRBV7-9
D: TRBD1
size: -
J: TRBJ1-3
DNA: TGTGCCAGCAGCTTGGGACAGATGAGCTCTGGAAACACCATATATTTT
CDR3: CASSLGQMSSGNTIYF

V: TRBV27
D: TRBD2
size: -
J: TRBJ2-2
DNA: TGTGCCAGCATGTTAGGCCGGGGGGTGAACACCGGGGAGCTGTTTTTT
CDR3: CASMLGRGVNTGELFF

V: TRBV5-1
D: TRBD2
size: once
J: TRBJ2-7
DNA: TGCGCCAGCAGCTTGGGGCTAGCGGCCTCCTACGAGCAGTACTTC
CDR3: CASSLGLAASYEQYF

V: TRBV5-4
D: TRBD1
size: -
J: TRBJ2-3
DNA: TGTGCCAGCAGCACTCCCAGGGGGCGTGATACGCAGTATTTT
CDR3: CASSTPRGRDTQYF

V: TRBV7-8
D: TRBD1
size: -
J: TRBJ2-5
DNA: TGTGCCAGCAGTCGACCCGGGACAGGGAGCTCAGAGACCCAGTACTTC
CDR3: CASSRPGTGSSETQYF

V: TRBV30
D: TRBD1
size: -
J: TRBJ1-3
DNA: TGTGCCTGGAGTCACGGACAGGCGAGCTCTGGAAACACCATATATTTT
CDR3: CAWSHGQASSGNTIYF

V: TRBV4-2
D: TRBD1
size: -
J: TRBJ2-1
DNA: TGTGCCAGCAGCGGGGACAGGGTCCCCTACAATGAGCAGTTCTTC
CDR3: CASSGDRVPYNEQFF

V: TRBV6-5
D: TRBD1
size: -
J: TRBJ1-2
DNA: TGTGCCAGCAGTTACTCGTCAGGGGGTGGCTACACCTTC
CDR3: CASSYSSGGGYTF

V: TRBV14
D: -
size: -
J: TRBJ1-2
DNA: TGTGCCAGCTCTCCGGGGGGGGCCGGAGGCTACACCTTC
CDR3: CASSPGGAGGYTF

V: TRBV4-2
D: -
size: -
J: TRBJ2-3
DNA: TGTGCCAGCAGCCCCTCCCCTGGCTCATCGGATACGCAGTATTTT
CDR3: CASSPSPGSSDTQYF

V: TRBV7-2
D: TRBD2
size: few
J: TRBJ2-1
DNA: TGTGCCAGCAGCTTACAGTTTGGGGGAGGGTACAATGAGCAGTTCTTC
CDR3: CASSLQFGGGYNEQFF

V: TRBV6-2/TRBV6-3
D: TRBD2
size: -
J: TRBJ2-2
DNA: TGTGCCAGCAGTTACCGAGCGGGACGACCGAACACCGGGGAGCTGTTTTTT
CDR3: CASSYRAGRPNTGELFF

V: TRBV5-4
D: TRBD2
size: -
J: TRBJ2-3
DNA: TGTGCCAGCAGCTTGACTAGCGGGGGGTCAACAGATACGCAGTATTTT
CDR3: CASSLTSGGSTDTQYF

V: TRBV25-1
D: TRBD1
size: -
J: TRBJ2-3
DNA: TGTGCCAGCAGTGACCAACAGGGGGCTTGGAGCACAGATACGCAGTATTTT
CDR3: CASSDQQGAWSTDTQYF

V: TRBV5-4
D: TRBD1
size: few
J: TRBJ1-2
DNA: TGTGCCAGCAGCTCGGGACAGGGTGTGAACTATGGCTACACCTTC
CDR3: CASSSGQGVNYGYTF

V: TRBV30
D: TRBD2
size: -
J: TRBJ2-3
DNA: TGTGCCTGGAGCCACTGGACTAGCGGGGTGAAAGATACGCAGTATTTT
CDR3: CAWSHWTSGVKDTQYF

V: TRBV2
D: TRBD2
size: -
J: TRBJ2-3
DNA: TGTGCCAGCAGGGCGACTAGCAGCACAGATACGCAGTATTTT
CDR3: CASRATSSTDTQYF

V: TRBV2
D: TRBD1
size: once
J: TRBJ1-2
DNA: TGTGCCAGCAGGCGGGGACAGGGGGCATCATACTATGGCTACACCTTC
CDR3: CASRRGQGASYYGYTF

V: TRBV3-1/TRBV3-2
D: TRBD1
size: -
J: TRBJ2-7
DNA: TGTGCCAGCAGCCCCCGACAGGGTCTGGGGGAGCAGTACTTC
CDR3: CASSPRQGLGEQYF

V: TRBV15
D: -
size: -
J: TRBJ1-6
DNA: TGTGCCACCAGCAGTTCATGGAGCTCCTATAATTCACCCCTCCACTTT
CDR3: CATSSSWSSYNSPLHF

V: TRBV7-9
D: TRBD2
size: many
J: TRBJ2-5
DNA: TGTGCCAGCAGCTTAGATGGGACTAGCGGGGCCCAACTGTACTTC
CDR3: CASSLDGTSGAQLYF